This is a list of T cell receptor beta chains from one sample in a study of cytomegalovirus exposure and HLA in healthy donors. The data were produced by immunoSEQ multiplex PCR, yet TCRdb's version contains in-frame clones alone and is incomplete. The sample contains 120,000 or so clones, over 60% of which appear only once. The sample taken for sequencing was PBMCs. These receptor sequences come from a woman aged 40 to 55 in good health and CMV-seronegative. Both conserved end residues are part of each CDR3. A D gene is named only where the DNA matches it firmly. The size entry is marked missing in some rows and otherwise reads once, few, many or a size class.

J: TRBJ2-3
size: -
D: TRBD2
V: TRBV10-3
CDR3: CAIKRTSDTDTQYF
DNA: TGTGCCATCAAGAGGACTAGCGACACAGATACGCAGTATTTT

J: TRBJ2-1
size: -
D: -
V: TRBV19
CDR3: CASSIPAGAASYNEQFF
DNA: TGTGCCAGTAGTATCCCAGCGGGTGCCGCCTCCTACAATGAGCAGTTCTTC

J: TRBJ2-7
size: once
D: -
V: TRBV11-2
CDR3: CASSPRGIYEQYF
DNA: TGTGCCAGCAGCCCCCGGGGGATCTACGAGCAGTACTTC

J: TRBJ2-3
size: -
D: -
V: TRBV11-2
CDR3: CASSFADSADTQYF
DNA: TGTGCCAGCAGCTTTGCGGATAGCGCAGATACGCAGTATTTT

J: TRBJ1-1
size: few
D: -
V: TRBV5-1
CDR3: CASSLDRLVTEAFF
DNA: TGCGCCAGCAGCTTGGACAGGTTGGTGACTGAAGCTTTCTTT

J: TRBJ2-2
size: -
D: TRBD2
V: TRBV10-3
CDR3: CAIRSGREGTGELFF
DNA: TGTGCCATCAGATCCGGCAGGGAGGGCACCGGGGAGCTGTTTTTT

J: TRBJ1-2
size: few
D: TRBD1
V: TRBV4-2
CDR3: CASSQDTGQGLDYGYTF
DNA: TGTGCCAGCAGCCAAGATACCGGACAGGGGTTGGACTATGGCTACACCTTC

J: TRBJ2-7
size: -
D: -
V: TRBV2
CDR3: CAITASLSYEQYF
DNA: TGTGCCATCACAGCCTCCTTGTCCTACGAGCAGTACTTC

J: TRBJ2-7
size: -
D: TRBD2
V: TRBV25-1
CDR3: CASSDAGTSGLEQYF
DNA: TGTGCCAGCAGTGATGCCGGGACTAGCGGACTCGAGCAGTACTTC

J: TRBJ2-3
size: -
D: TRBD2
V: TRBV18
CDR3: CASSRTSGYTDTQYF
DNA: TGTGCCAGCTCACGTACTAGCGGATACACAGATACGCAGTATTTT

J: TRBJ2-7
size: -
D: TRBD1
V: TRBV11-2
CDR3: CASSLDDRVRAYEQYF
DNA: TGTGCCAGCAGCTTAGACGACAGGGTTAGAGCCTACGAGCAGTACTTC

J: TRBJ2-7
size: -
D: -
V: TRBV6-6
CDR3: CASSYDQGSYEQYF
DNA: TGTGCCAGCAGTTACGATCAGGGCTCCTACGAGCAGTACTTC

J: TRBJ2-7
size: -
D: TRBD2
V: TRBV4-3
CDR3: CASSQRLAGVYEQYF
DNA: TGCGCCAGCAGCCAGCGATTAGCGGGAGTCTACGAGCAGTACTTC

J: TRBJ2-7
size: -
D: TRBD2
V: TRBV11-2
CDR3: CASSTLHSGKPYNPYEQYF
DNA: TGTGCCAGCAGCACCCTGCATAGCGGGAAACCTTACAACCCCTACGAGCAGTACTTC

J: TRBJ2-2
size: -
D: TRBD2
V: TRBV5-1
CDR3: CASSTSGDTGELFF
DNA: TGCGCCAGCAGCACTAGCGGGGACACCGGGGAGCTGTTTTTT

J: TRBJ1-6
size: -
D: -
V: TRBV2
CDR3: CASSLAGSHNSPLHF
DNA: TGTGCCAGCAGCCTTGCCGGGAGCCATAATTCACCCCTCCACTTT

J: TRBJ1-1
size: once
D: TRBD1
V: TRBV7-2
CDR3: CASFRQGVMNTEAFF
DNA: TGTGCCAGCTTCCGACAGGGCGTTATGAACACTGAAGCTTTCTTT

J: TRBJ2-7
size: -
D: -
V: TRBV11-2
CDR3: CASSFGQSYEQYF
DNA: TGTGCCAGCAGCTTTGGACAGTCCTACGAGCAGTACTTC

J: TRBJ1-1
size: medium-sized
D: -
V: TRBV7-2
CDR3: CASSPGRTEAFF
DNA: TGTGCCAGCAGCCCCGGTCGGACTGAAGCTTTCTTT

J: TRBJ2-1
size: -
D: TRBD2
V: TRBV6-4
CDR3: CASSDEAGGRQFF
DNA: TGTGCCAGCAGTGACGAAGCGGGAGGACGGCAGTTCTTC

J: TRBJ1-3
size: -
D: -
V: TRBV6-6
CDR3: CASSWQRQGSGNTIYF
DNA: TGTGCCAGCAGTTGGCAAAGGCAGGGTAGTGGAAACACCATATATTTT

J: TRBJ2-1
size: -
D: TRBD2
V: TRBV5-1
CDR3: CASSLSRLAGNNEQFF
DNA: TGCGCCAGCAGCTTATCCCGACTAGCGGGAAACAATGAGCAGTTCTTC

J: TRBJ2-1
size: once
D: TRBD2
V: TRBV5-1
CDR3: CASSLSAGVGEQFF
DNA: TGCGCCAGCAGCTTAAGCGCGGGAGTCGGCGAGCAGTTCTTC

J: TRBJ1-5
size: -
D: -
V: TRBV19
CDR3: CASTYPGAGAGDQPQHF
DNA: TGTGCCAGTACTTATCCCGGGGCGGGGGCCGGGGATCAGCCCCAGCATTTT

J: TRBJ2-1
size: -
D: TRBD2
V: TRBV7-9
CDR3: CASSLAYSTSLDEQFF
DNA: TGTGCCAGCAGCTTAGCGTATTCGACTAGCCTCGATGAGCAGTTCTTC

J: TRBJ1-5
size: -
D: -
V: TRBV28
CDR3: CASKRQVDSNLPQHF
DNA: TGTGCCAGCAAAAGACAGGTCGATAGCAATCTTCCCCAGCATTTT

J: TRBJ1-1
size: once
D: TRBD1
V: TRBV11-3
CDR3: CASSLGDSMNTEAFF
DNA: TGTGCCAGCAGCTTAGGGGACAGCATGAACACTGAAGCTTTCTTT

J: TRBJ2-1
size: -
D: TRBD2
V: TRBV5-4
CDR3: CASSSRTSGRYNEQFF
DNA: TGTGCCAGCAGCTCCCGGACTAGCGGGCGATACAATGAGCAGTTCTTC

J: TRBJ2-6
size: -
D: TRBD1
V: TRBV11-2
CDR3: CASSHRDRVSGANVLTF
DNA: TGTGCCAGCAGCCACCGGGACAGGGTCTCTGGGGCCAACGTCCTGACTTTC

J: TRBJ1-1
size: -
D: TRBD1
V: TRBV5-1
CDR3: CASNPRGEVGTEAFF
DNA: TGCGCCAGCAACCCCAGGGGGGAGGTCGGCACTGAAGCTTTCTTT

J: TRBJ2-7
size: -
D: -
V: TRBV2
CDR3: CASSEVGDLRTYEQYF
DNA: TGTGCCAGCAGTGAGGTTGGGGACTTAAGAACTTACGAGCAGTACTTC

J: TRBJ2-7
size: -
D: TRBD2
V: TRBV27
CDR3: CASSFGTSASYEQYF
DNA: TGTGCCAGCAGTTTTGGGACTAGCGCCTCCTACGAGCAGTACTTC

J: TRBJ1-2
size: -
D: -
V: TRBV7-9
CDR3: CASSTPGAQIVQSYTF
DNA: TGTGCCAGCAGCACGCCGGGAGCCCAAATTGTGCAAAGCTACACCTTC

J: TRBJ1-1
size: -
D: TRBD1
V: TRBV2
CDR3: CASKVEYAGGGEAFF
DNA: TGTGCCAGCAAGGTCGAGTATGCAGGGGGCGGTGAAGCTTTCTTT

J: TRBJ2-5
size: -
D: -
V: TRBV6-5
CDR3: CASSLSGALQETQYF
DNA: TGTGCCAGCAGTTTATCTGGGGCCCTCCAAGAGACCCAGTACTTC

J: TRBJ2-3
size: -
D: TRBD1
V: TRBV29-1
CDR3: CSVEVRQGWGSDTQYF
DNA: TGCAGCGTTGAGGTCCGACAGGGGTGGGGGTCAGATACGCAGTATTTT